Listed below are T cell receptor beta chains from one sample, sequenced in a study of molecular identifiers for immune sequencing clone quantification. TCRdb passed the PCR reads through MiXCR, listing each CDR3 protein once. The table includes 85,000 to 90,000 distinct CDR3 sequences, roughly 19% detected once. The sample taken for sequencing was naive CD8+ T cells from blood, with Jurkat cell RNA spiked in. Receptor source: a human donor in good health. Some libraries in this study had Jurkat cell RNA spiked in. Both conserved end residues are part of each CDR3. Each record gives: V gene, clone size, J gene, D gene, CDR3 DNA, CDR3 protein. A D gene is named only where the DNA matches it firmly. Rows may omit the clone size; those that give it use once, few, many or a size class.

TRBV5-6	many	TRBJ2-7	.	TGTGCCAGCAGCTTTCGTGTTTTGACAGATATATACACGGGATACGAGCAGTACTTC	CASSFRVLTDIYTGYEQYF
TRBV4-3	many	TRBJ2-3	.	TGCGCCAGCAGCCGAGAGGGGCCTAGCACAGATACGCAGTATTTT	CASSREGPSTDTQYF
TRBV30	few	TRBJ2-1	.	TGTGCCTGGAGCGGCGGTACCCAGCCCTACAATGAGCAGTTCTTC	CAWSGGTQPYNEQFF
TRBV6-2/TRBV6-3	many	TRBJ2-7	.	TGTGCCAGCAGTTACTCGGACATGGAGCTCTACGAGCAGTACTTC	CASSYSDMELYEQYF
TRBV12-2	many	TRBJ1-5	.	TGTGCAAGTCGCTCTTATCAGCCCCAGCATTTT	CASRSYQPQHF
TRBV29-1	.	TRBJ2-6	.	TGCAGCGTTGGGGTGGTTTCGGACGGGGCCAACGTCCTGACTTTC	CSVGVVSDGANVLTF
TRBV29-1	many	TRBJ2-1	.	TGCATAGACCCCTACAATGAGCAGTTCTTC	CIDPYNEQFF
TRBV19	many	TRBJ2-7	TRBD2	TGTGCCAGTAGTATTACCGGGACTAGTAGCGAGCAGTACTTC	CASSITGTSSEQYF
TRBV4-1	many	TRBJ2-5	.	TGCGCCAGCAGCCAAGTGGGGCACCAAGAGACCCAGTACTTC	CASSQVGHQETQYF
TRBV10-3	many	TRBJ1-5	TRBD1	TGTGCCATCAGTGATGGGCAGGGGGCCTATCAGCCCCAGCATTTT	CAISDGQGAYQPQHF
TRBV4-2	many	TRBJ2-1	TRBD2	TGTGCCAGCAGCCAAGATACTAGCGGGACCCTCTACAATGAGCAGTTCTTC	CASSQDTSGTLYNEQFF
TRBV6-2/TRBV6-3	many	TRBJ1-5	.	TGTGCCAGCACCCTGCCGGGGGCTAGCAATCAGCCCCAGCATTTT	CASTLPGASNQPQHF
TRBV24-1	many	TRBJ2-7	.	TGTGCCACCAGTGATCCTGTGAGGGGCAGCGACGAGCAGTACTTC	CATSDPVRGSDEQYF
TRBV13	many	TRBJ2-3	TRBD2	TGTGCCAGCAGCCAGGGACTAGCGGTAGCAGATACGCAGTATTTT	CASSQGLAVADTQYF
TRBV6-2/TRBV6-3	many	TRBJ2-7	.	TGTGCCAGCAGTTATACGGGTCACTACGAGCAGTACTTC	CASSYTGHYEQYF
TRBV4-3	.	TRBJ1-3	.	TGCGCCAGCAGCCAAGGTCTCGCAGGCTCTGGAAACACCATATATTTT	CASSQGLAGSGNTIYF
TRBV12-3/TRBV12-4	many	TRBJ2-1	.	TGTGCCAGCAGTTTTGAAGTGGGGGGGCCCTACAATGAGCAGTTCTTC	CASSFEVGGPYNEQFF
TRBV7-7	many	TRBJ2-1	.	TGTGCTAGCAGCTTAGGGGGGGGTGAGCAGTTCTTC	CASSLGGGEQFF
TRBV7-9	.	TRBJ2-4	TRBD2	TGTGCCAGCAGTTCCAGCGGGGGGATAGCCAAAAACATTCAGTACTTC	CASSSSGGIAKNIQYF
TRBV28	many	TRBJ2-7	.	TGTGCCAGCAGCCTTTCAGAGGCGGGCGAGCAGTACTTC	CASSLSEAGEQYF
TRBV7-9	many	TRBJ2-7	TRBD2	TGTGCCAGCAGCTCCACTAGCGGGAGAGCCTACGAGCAGTACTTC	CASSSTSGRAYEQYF
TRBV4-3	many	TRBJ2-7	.	TGCGCCAGCAGCCAAGATTTTCGGTACGAGCAGTACTTC	CASSQDFRYEQYF
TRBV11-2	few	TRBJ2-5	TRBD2	TGTGCCAGCAGTTTCTCTGGCGGGGAGGGGACCCAGTACTTC	CASSFSGGEGTQYF
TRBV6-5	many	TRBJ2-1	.	TGTGCCAGCAGTTACTCATCAGGGGTTTACAATGAGCAGTTCTTC	CASSYSSGVYNEQFF
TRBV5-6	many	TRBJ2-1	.	TGTGCCAGCAGCTTGGGTCGAAGTGCGGATGAGCAGTTCTTC	CASSLGRSADEQFF
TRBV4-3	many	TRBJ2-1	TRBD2	TGCGCCAGCAGCCAAGATAGGACTAGCGGGAGGTACAATGAGCAGTTCTTC	CASSQDRTSGRYNEQFF
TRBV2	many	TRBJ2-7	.	TGTGCCAGCAGAGGGGACACGGCCTACGAGCAGTACTTC	CASRGDTAYEQYF
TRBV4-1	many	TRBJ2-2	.	TGCGCCAGCAGCCAAGAGGGGCTGCTTAACACCGGGGAGCTGTTTTTT	CASSQEGLLNTGELFF
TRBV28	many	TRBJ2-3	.	TGTGCCAGCAGCTTGGCCCAGGGCGCAGATACGCAGTATTTT	CASSLAQGADTQYF
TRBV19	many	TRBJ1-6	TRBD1	TGTGCCAGTAGTGGCCGGGACAGGGTTGAATCACCCCTCCACTTT	CASSGRDRVESPLHF
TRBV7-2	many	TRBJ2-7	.	TGTGCCAGCAGCCTCAGCCGGGGTAGTTACGAGCAGTACTTC	CASSLSRGSYEQYF
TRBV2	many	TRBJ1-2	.	TGTGCCAGCAGTGAAGTTCGGGCAGGGAGGAACTATGGCTACACCTTC	CASSEVRAGRNYGYTF
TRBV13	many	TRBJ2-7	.	TGTGCCAGCAGCTTAGGGACGGGACGGCACCACGAGCAGTACTTC	CASSLGTGRHHEQYF
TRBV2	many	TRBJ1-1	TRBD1	TGTGCCAGCAGCGCGGGACAGGATCCTCCTGAAGCTTTCTTT	CASSAGQDPPEAFF
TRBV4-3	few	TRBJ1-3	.	TGCGCCAGCAGCCAAGATTTGCCGGGGTCCCTGGGTCTGGGAAACACCATATATTTT	CASSQDLPGSLGLGNTIYF